This paragraph covers one T cell receptor (beta chain) sequence. The antigen is undetermined. This table comes from immunoSEQ multiplex PCR, and its TCRdb copy is limited to in-frame clones, with some not included. The repertoire holds about 1.5 million clones, with approximately 98% as singletons. CDR3 size: 13 residues. Germline-derived CDR1 and CDR2 are MNHNS and SASEGT. V was clipped by 7 bases and J by 8 bases, with 17 bases between them. The sample is drawn from a study of shared clonotypes between healthy human individuals. Study-level findings and limits: It was expected that sequencing depth would affect clonotype sharing among donors.

The chain has TRBV6-1 and TRBJ1-1; possible D gene TRBD1, 5 bases. The sequenced sample was naive CD4+ T cells sorted from blood. Subset noted: CD45RA+ positively selected. The receptor was derived from a man aged 30 to 39 in good health. CDR3 amino acids: CASTLRGESEAFF. CDR3 in DNA: TGTGCCAGCACCCTCCGAGGGGAATCAGAAGCTTTCTTT.